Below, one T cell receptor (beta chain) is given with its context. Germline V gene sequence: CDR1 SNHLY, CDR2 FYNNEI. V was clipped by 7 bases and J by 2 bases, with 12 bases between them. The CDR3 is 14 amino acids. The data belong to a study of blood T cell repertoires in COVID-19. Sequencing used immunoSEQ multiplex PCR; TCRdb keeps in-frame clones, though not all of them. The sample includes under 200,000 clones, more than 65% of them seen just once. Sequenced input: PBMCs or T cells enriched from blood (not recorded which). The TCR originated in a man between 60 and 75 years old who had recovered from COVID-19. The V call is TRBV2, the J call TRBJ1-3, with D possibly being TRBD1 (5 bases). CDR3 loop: CASTQQGAGNTIYF. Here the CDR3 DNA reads TGTGCCAGCACTCAGCAGGGCGCTGGAAACACCATATATTTT.